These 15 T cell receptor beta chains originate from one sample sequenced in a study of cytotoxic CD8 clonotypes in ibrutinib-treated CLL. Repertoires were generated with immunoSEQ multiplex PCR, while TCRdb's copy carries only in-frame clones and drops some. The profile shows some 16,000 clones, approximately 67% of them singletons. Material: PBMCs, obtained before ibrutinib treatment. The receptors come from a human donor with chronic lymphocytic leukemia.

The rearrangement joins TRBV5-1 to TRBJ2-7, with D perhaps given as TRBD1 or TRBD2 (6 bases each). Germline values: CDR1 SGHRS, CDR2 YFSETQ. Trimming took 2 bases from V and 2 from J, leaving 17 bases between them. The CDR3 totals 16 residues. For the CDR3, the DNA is TGCGCCAGCAGCTTATCTTGGAAGGGGGGCCCCTACGAGCAGTACTTC. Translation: CASSLSWKGGPYEQYF. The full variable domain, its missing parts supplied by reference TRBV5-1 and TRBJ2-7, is KAGVTQTPRYLIKTRGQQVTLSCSPISGHRSVSWYQQTPGQGLQFLFEYFSETQRNKGNFPGRFSGRQFSNSRSEMNVSTLELGDSALYLCASSLSWKGGPYEQYFGPGTRLTVT.

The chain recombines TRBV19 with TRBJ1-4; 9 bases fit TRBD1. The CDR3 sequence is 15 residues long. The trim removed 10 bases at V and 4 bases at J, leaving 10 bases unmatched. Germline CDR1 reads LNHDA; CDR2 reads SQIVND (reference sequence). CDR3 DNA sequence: TGTGCCACAGGGGTAGGACAGGGGCTTAATGAAAAACTGTTTTTT. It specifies CATGVGQGLNEKLFF.

The DNA for the CDR3 is TGTGCCATCAGTGAGGTTGGGGAAGTGGACACCGGGGAGCTGTTTTTT. Translation: CAISEVGEVDTGELFF. The chain employs TRBV10-3 and TRBJ2-2; the D is unclear. CDR1 ENHRY and CDR2 SYGVKD come from the germline V gene. The CDR3 is 16 residues long. The V end lost 2 bases, the J end lost 3 bases, and 13 bases lay between the germline ends.

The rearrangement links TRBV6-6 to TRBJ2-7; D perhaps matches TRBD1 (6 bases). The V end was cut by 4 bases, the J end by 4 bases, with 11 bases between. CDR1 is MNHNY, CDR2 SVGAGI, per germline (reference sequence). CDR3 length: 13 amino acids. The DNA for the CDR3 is TGTGCCAGCAGTTTCGGACAGCCTTACGAGCAGTACTTC. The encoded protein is CASSFGQPYEQYF.

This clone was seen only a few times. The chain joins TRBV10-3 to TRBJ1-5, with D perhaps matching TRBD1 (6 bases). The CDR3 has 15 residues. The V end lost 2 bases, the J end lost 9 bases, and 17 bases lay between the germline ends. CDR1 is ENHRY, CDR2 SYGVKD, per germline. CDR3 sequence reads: CAISEGRGPSVPQHF. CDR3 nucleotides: TGTGCCATCAGTGAGGGCAGGGGCCCCAGTGTGCCCCAGCATTTT.

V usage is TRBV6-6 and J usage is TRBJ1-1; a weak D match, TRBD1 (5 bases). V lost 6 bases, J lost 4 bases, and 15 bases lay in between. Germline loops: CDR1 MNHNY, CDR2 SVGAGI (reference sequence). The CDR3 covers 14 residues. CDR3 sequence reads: CASRPQQGGTEAFF. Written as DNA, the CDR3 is TGTGCCAGCAGACCACAGCAGGGCGGCACTGAAGCTTTCTTT.

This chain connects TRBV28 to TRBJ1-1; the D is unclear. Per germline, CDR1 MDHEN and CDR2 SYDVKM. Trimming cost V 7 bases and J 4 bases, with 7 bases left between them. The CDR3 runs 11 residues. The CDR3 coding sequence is TGTGCCAGCACCAGCGGCACTGAAGCTTTCTTT. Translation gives CASTSGTEAFF. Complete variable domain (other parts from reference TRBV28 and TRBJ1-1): DVKVTQSSRYLVKRTGEKVFLECVQDMDHENMFWYRQDPGLGLRLIYFSYDVKMKEKGDIPEGYSVSREKKERFSLILESASTNQTSMYLCASTSGTEAFFGQGTRLTVV.

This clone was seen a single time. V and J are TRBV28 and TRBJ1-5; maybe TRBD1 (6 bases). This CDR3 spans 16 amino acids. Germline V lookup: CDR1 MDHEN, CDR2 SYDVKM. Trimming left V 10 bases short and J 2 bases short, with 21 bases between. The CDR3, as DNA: TGTGCCACCCTACGAACGGCAGGGGTGGGCAATCAGCCCCAGCATTTT. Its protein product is CATLRTAGVGNQPQHF.

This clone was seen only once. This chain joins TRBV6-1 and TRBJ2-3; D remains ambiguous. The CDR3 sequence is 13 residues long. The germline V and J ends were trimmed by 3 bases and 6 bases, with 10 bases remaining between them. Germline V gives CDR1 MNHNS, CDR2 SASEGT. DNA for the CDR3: TGTGCCAGCAGTGATCCCCGACTGGATACGCAGTATTTT. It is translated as CASSDPRLDTQYF.

The CDR3 nucleotides read TGTGCCACCAGCAGTGATACTAATCAGCCCCAGCATTTT. This codes for CATSSDTNQPQHF. The gene calls are TRBV15 and TRBJ1-5; D gene uncertain. V lost 3 bases and J 4 bases, leaving 7 bases between the germline ends. This CDR3 has 13 residues. Germline V CDR1 and CDR2: LNHNV, YYDKDF (reference sequence).

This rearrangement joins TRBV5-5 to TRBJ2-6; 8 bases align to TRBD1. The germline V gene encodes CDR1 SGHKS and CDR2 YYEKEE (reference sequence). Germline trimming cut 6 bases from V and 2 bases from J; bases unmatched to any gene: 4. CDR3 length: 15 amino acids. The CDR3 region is CASTQQGAGANVLTF. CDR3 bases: TGTGCCAGCACCCAACAGGGGGCTGGGGCCAACGTCCTGACTTTC.

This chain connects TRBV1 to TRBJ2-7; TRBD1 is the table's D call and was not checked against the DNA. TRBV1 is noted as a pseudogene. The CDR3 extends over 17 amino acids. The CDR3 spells CTSSSASPDRGDYEQYF. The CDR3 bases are TGCACCAGCAGTTCGGCCTCCCCCGACAGGGGGGACTACGAGCAGTACTTC.

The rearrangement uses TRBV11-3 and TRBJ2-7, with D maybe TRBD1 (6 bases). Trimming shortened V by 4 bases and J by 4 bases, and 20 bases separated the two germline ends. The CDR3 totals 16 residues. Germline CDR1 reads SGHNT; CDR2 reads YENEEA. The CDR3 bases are TGTGCCAGCAGCTCCGAGGGGACCGGACAGAATTACGAGCAGTACTTC. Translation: CASSSEGTGQNYEQYF.

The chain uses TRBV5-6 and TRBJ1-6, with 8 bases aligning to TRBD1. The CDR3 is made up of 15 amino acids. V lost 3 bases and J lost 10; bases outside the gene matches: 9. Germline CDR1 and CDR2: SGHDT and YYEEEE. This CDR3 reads CASSYPGTGSSPLHF. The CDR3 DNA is TGTGCCAGCAGCTACCCCGGGACAGGATCCTCACCCCTCCACTTT.

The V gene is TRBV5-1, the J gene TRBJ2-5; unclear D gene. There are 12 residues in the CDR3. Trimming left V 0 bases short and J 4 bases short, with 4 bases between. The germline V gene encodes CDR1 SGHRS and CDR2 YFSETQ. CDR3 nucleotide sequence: TGCGCCAGCAGCTTGGACAGAGAGACCCAGTACTTC. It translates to CASSLDRETQYF.